This TCR beta chain was identified during a study of T-cell reconstitution after alpha-beta-depleted transplantation in children. During its preparation, the TCRbeta library received unique molecular identifiers. TCRdb reprocessed the PCR reads via MiXCR and lists one record per CDR3 protein. The sample lists about 110,000 distinct CDR3 sequences; almost 6.5% were seen once. The CDR3 loop spans 14 amino acids. V was cut by 5 bases and J by 4 bases, with 15 bases left in between. Looked up from germline, CDR1 is SGHRS and CDR2 is YFSETQ. This sequence joins TRBV5-1 and TRBJ1-1; D possibly corresponds to TRBD1 (5 bases). The source was PBMCs, mostly from graft donor cells, collected 360 days after TCRalphabeta/CD19-depleted stem cell transplant. This TCR was recovered from a male patient between 2 and 10 years old who had a stem cell transplant for acute lymphoblastic leukemia, so the T cells may come from the graft donor. CDR3 sequence (DNA): TGCGCCAGCAGTTTGTCGGGGGATACCACTGAAGCTTTCTTT. Amino acids: CASSLSGDTTEAFF.